This TCR beta chain was documented in a study of T cells in Graves' hyperthyroidism and ophthalmopathy. On the study more broadly: Peripheral blood was collected at initial diagnosis, before any treatment.

The TCR beta CDR3 regions underwent amplification using RNA transcripts as the source. Carried out on the TCR CDR3, a first-round RT-PCR used the HTBI primer set. TCRdb re-called the multiplex PCR reads through MiXCR, storing one row per CDR3 protein. The sample records 250,000 to 350,000 distinct CDR3 sequences, approximately 15% being singletons. Each diagnosis drew on symptoms, thyroxine, TRAb, thyroid ultrasound and orbital computed tomography findings. V was pared by 5 bases and J by 0 bases, with 9 bases of the junction left unmatched. Germline CDR1 is DFQATT and CDR2 is SNEGSKA (reference sequence). The CDR3 covers 15 residues. With regard to this clonotype: Its specificity is not known.

Study findings and constraints: Among clonotypes expanded in thyroid above 0.001, most were also found in blood. A model of 13 V-J pairs discriminated ophthalmopathy from stable hyperthyroidism.

This chain links TRBV20-1 with TRBJ2-7; 8 nucleotides align to TRBD2. This TCR was recovered from an older woman with Graves' ophthalmopathy. Sequenced material: blood. The CDR3 coding sequence is TGCAGTGCTGCAATTAGCGGGACGCCCTCCTACGAGCAGTACTTC. Translating it yields CSAAISGTPSYEQYF.